A single sample is the source of the 14 T cell receptor beta chains below, sequenced in a study of neurological immune-mediated disorders. TCRdb reprocessed the 5' RACE reads with MiXCR, giving one entry per CDR3 protein. This sample has roughly 80,000 distinct CDR3 sequences, with approximately 10% found just once. The sequenced sample consisted of PBMCs. Receptor source: a man aged 35-49 years in good health.

The sample holds a few counts of this clonotype. Since a much larger clone is just one base distant, this may be a read error. V gene TRBV6-6 combines with J gene TRBJ1-5, with a weak D call TRBD1 (5 bases). This CDR3 region has 15 residues. Looked up from germline, CDR1 is MNHNY and CDR2 is SVGAGI (reference sequence). Here the CDR3 DNA reads TGTGCCAGCAGTTCCGGGACGGCGGGCAATCAGCCCCGGCATTTT. Protein product: CASSSGTAGNQPRHF.

Concerning this clonotype: The junction does not match germline at one end; this may be a read error. The chain recombines TRBV12-3 or TRBV12-4 with TRBJ2-5; D is ambiguous. This CDR3 region has 12 residues. In DNA, the CDR3 is TGCGCCAGCCGGTGGATAGAAGAGACCCAGTACTTC. This translates into CASRWIEETQYF.

This clonotype was seen only a few times. The chain employs TRBV10-1 and TRBJ1-1; D is possibly TRBD1 (5 bases). V shed 5 bases and J shed 6 bases, with 13 bases lying between them. Germline V gene lookup returns CDR1 WNHNN and CDR2 SYGVQD (reference sequence). This CDR3 has 13 residues. The CDR3 protein is CASSTGPRAEAFF. The CDR3 DNA follows: TGCGCCAGCAGTACGGGGCCTCGGGCTGAAGCTTTCTTT.

The rearrangement links TRBV29-1 to TRBJ2-7; D may be TRBD1 or TRBD2 (5 bases each). There are 11 residues in the CDR3. V lost 6 bases to trimming and J lost 5 bases, with 11 bases between them. Germline values: CDR1 SQVTM, CDR2 ANQGSEA. The CDR3 loop is CSVRDGNEQYF. The CDR3 DNA follows: TGCAGCGTCCGGGACGGAAACGAGCAGTACTTC.

This clonotype was recorded many times. V usage is TRBV3-1 and J usage is TRBJ1-2; D gene uncertain. The V end was cut by 1 base, the J end by 8 bases, with 11 bases between. The germline V gene has CDR1 LGHDT and CDR2 YNNKEL (reference sequence). There are 13 residues in the CDR3. CDR3 in DNA: TGTGCCAGCAGCCAAGGCGTCCGACTGGGCTACACCTTC. Its translation: CASSQGVRLGYTF.

V and J are TRBV6-5 and TRBJ1-1; D ambiguous. Trimming pared 2 bases from V and 4 bases from J, leaving 11 bases between. Germline assignment: CDR1 MNHEY and CDR2 SVGAGI. This CDR3 spans 14 amino acids. The CDR3, as DNA: TGTGCCAGCAGTTACGGCCCACTCCTCACTGAAGCTTTCTTT. Amino acids: CASSYGPLLTEAFF.

This clonotype has at least ten counts. This CDR3 reads CASSLNSRLYEQYF. The CDR3 DNA is TGCGCCAGCAGCTTGAACAGTAGGCTATACGAGCAGTACTTC. The V and J genes are TRBV5-1 and TRBJ2-7, with no clear D. This CDR3 is 14 amino acids long. Germline V gene sequence: CDR1 SGHRS, CDR2 YFSETQ. Trimming took off 1 base at V and 4 bases at J, with 12 bases between the two ends.

This clonotype has ten or more counts. The chain recombines TRBV5-1 with TRBJ2-5; D tentatively fits TRBD1 or TRBD2 (5 bases each). V was shortened by 0 bases and J by 5 bases, with 17 bases between the two germline ends. This CDR3 comprises 16 residues. In germline, CDR1 is SGHRS, CDR2 YFSETQ. The DNA of the CDR3 is TGCGCCAGCAGCTTGGGAGGGGCGCGGATCAGGGAGACCCAGTACTTC. Translated: CASSLGGARIRETQYF.

The V gene is TRBV5-1, the J gene TRBJ2-3; 9 nucleotides line up with TRBD1. The junction had 9 bases not matched to a gene; V was cut back by 0 bases and J by 4 bases. This CDR3 is built from 17 residues. Germline values: CDR1 SGHRS, CDR2 YFSETQ. CDR3 region: CASSLGYTGGGADTQYF. The CDR3 coding sequence is TGCGCCAGCAGCTTGGGCTATACAGGGGGCGGCGCAGATACGCAGTATTTT.

Many counts were recorded for this clonotype. The chain couples TRBV18 to TRBJ2-1; maybe TRBD1 (6 bases). Trimming left V 2 bases short and J 5 bases short, with 13 bases between. The length of the CDR3 is 15 residues. Germline V gives CDR1 KGHSH, CDR2 LQKENI. The CDR3 DNA sequence: TGTGCCAGCTCACCAGAGGTGGGGGCTGACAATGAGCAGTTCTTC. This sequence encodes CASSPEVGADNEQFF.

In its sample, this clonotype was seen many times. The chain is built from TRBV12-3 or TRBV12-4 and TRBJ1-2; D is unclear. With 2 bases removed from V and 9 bases from J, the gap between germline ends came to 10 bases. The CDR3 totals 12 residues. The CDR3 DNA reads as TGTGCCAGCAGTTTAAAGGGAGGAAGCTACACCTTC. Amino acids: CASSLKGGSYTF.

In this sample, this clonotype turned up many times. The chain links TRBV6-6 to TRBJ1-6; D gene unclear. The germline V gene encodes CDR1 MNHNY and CDR2 SVGAGI (reference sequence). V was shortened by 2 bases and J by 7 bases, with 9 bases between the two germline ends. This CDR3 has 14 amino acids. The CDR3 reads CASSYVQQNSPLHF. The CDR3, as DNA: TGTGCCAGCAGTTACGTCCAGCAAAATTCACCCCTCCACTTT.

This clonotype was counted between two and nine times. The genes are TRBV15 and TRBJ2-1; 9 bases are a match to TRBD1. Germline loops: CDR1 LNHNV, CDR2 YYDKDF (reference sequence). With V trimmed by 1 base and J by 8 bases, 12 bases remained unmatched. This CDR3 region has 17 residues. Here the CDR3 DNA reads TGTGCCACCAGCAGAGGGAGAGGGACAGGGAGGACGGATGAGCAGTTCTTC. The encoded protein is CATSRGRGTGRTDEQFF.

This clonotype occurred many times. V is TRBV5-1 and J is TRBJ2-7; D perhaps matches TRBD2 (5 bases). The CDR3 length is 13 residues. The V gene lost 3 bases and the J gene lost 4 bases, with 11 bases spanning the gap. Germline V gene sequence: CDR1 SGHRS, CDR2 YFSETQ. The CDR3 DNA reads as TGCGCCAGCAGCTCTGTCCGGACTTACGAGCAGTACTTC. Protein product: CASSSVRTYEQYF. The full variable domain, with the rest looked up from reference TRBV5-1 and TRBJ2-7, is KAGVTQTPRYLIKTRGQQVTLSCSPISGHRSVSWYQQTPGQGLQFLFEYFSETQRNKGNFPGRFSGRQFSNSRSEMNVSTLELGDSALYLCASSSVRTYEQYFGPGTRLTVT.